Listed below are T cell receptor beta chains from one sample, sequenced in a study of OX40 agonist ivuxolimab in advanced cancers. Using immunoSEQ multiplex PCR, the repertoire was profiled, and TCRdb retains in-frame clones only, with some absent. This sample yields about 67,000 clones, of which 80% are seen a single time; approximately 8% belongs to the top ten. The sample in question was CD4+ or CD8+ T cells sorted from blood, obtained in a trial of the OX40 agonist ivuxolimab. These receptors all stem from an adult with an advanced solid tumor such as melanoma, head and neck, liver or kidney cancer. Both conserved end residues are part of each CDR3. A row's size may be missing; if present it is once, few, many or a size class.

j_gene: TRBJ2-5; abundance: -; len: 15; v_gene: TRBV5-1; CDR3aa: CASSLGQGVLETQYF
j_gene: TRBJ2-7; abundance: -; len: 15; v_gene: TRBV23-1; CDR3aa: CASSQCGRSTYEQYF
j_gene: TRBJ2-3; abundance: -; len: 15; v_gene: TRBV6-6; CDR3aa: CASTRTSATTDTQYF
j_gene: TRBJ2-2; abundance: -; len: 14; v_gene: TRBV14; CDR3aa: CASSRRQNTGELFF
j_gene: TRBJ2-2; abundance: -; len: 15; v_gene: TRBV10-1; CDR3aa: CASSESGAKTGELFF
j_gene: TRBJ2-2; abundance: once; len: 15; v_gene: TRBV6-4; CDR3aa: CASSDSPSGTGELFF
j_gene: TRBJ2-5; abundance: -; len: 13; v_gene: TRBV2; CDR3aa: CASIHGLEETQYF
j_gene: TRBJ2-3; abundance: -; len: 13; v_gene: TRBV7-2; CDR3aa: CASSLMMVDTQYF
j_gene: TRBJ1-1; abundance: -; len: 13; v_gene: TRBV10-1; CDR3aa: CASRMGPDTEAFF
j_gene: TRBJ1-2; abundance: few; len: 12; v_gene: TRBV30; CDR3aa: CAWKGQHYGYTF
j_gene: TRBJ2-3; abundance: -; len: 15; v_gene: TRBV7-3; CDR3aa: CASSFTAGSTDTQYF
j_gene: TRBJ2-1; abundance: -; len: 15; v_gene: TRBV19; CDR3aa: CASSILRGPYNEQFF
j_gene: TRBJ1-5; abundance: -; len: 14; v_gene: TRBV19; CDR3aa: CASSIDWRAQPQHF
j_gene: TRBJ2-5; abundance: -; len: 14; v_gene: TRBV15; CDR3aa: CATSRRRQGETQYF
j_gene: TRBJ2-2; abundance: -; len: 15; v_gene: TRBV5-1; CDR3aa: CASSAGTGWREELFF
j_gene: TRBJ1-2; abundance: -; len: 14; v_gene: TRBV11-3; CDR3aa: CASSQETGTYGYTF